Listed below are T cell receptor beta chains from one sample, sequenced in a study of blood T cells in healthy people across ages. In TCRdb, the 5' RACE reads were re-called with MiXCR into one record per CDR3 protein. Here the sample spans hundreds of thousands of distinct CDR3 sequences, approximately 50% being singletons. Sequenced material: blood. The receptors shown here come from a woman aged 60-75 years in good health. CDR3s include the opening cysteine and the closing phenylalanine or tryptophan. Each record gives: J gene, V gene, CDR3 protein.

TRBJ2-5 | TRBV7-9 | CASSWTSQETQYF
TRBJ2-5 | TRBV29-1 | CSVRTSAGETQYF
TRBJ2-5 | TRBV20-1 | CSARGTSLYQETQYF
TRBJ2-7 | TRBV7-9 | CARSHRGGDEQYF
TRBJ1-2 | TRBV3-1 | CASSQLNGGYTF
TRBJ2-3 | TRBV12-3/TRBV12-4 | CASSPRRVGGDTQYF
NA | TRBV20-1 | CSAPNDGQTTLLSYNEQYF
TRBJ2-1 | TRBV4-3 | CASSQDQWGRDNEQFF
TRBJ2-2 | TRBV12-3/TRBV12-4 | CASSVGQANTGELFF
TRBJ2-3 | TRBV9 | CASSVSQRRSTDTQYF
TRBJ2-4 | TRBV27 | CASSSPGAFNYGQYF
TRBJ1-1 | TRBV28 | CASSLSTQGSRNTEAFF
TRBJ2-1 | TRBV10-3 | CAITPGPYNEQFF
TRBJ2-1 | TRBV6-5 | CASTWGLAGAGEQFF
TRBJ2-1 | TRBV29-1 | CSVNQLAGGSGEQFF
TRBJ2-1 | TRBV29-1 | CSVEGSRNTYNEQFF
TRBJ1-1 | TRBV5-1 | CASRQGLDTEAFF
TRBJ1-5 | TRBV20-1 | CSASGGIGNQPQHF
NA | TRBV20-1 | CSAESGSGRYEQYF
TRBJ2-1 | TRBV27 | CASSFQAGAYNEQFF
TRBJ1-4 | TRBV7-2 | CASSLARQGWDEKLFF
TRBJ2-7 | TRBV10-3 | CAIKGGGYEQYF
TRBJ2-1 | TRBV29-1 | CSVDNGRSYNEQFF
TRBJ1-3 | TRBV4-1 | CASSQGWDTIYF
TRBJ1-2 | TRBV7-2 | CASRVRGGLQGYTF
TRBJ2-7 | TRBV7-2 | CASSGRGSSDEQYF
TRBJ2-2 | TRBV11-3 | CASSSDLAGGGELFF
TRBJ2-3 | TRBV30 | CAWSRGLAGYTQYF
TRBJ2-3 | TRBV27 | CASSSNRAGQTDTQYF
TRBJ2-5 | TRBV5-5 | CASSLDSRDGETQYF
TRBJ2-1 | TRBV6-2/TRBV6-3 | CASSYSTSGSRASYNEQFF
TRBJ2-1 | TRBV12-3/TRBV12-4 | CASSVTSGANEQFF
TRBJ2-3 | TRBV4-2 | CASSRQGGDTQYF
TRBJ2-1 | TRBV7-2 | CASSFNGGNEQFF
TRBJ2-7 | TRBV6-2/TRBV6-3 | CASTNPGLATYEQYF
TRBJ1-6 | TRBV20-1 | CSARDSGPTGYESPLHF
TRBJ1-2 | TRBV7-2 | CASSFSWDSCGYTF
TRBJ2-5 | TRBV29-1 | CSIVPPHFKETQYF
TRBJ2-7 | TRBV20-1 | CSASQLAGEYEQYF
TRBJ2-2 | TRBV12-3/TRBV12-4 | CASWGQGSTGELFF
TRBJ2-7 | TRBV12-3/TRBV12-4 | CASSLAGRLARSYEQYF
TRBJ1-1 | TRBV29-1 | CSLTGLGYGGPNTEAFF
TRBJ2-7 | TRBV4-3 | CASSQGGGQVDEQYF